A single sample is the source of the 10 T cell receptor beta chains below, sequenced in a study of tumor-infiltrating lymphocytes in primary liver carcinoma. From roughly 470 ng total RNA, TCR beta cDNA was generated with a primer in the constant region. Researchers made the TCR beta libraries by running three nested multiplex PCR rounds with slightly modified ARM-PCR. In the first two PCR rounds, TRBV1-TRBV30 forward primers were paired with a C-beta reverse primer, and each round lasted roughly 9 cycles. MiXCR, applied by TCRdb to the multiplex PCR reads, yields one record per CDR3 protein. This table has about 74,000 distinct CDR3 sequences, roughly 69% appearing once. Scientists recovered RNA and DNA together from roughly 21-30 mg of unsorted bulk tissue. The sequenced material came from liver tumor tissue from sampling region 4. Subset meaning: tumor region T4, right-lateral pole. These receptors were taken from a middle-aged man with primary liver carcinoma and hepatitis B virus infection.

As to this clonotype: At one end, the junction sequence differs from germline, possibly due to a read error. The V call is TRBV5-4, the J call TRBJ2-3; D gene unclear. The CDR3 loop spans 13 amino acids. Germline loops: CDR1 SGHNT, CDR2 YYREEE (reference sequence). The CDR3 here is CASSLDSPDKQYF. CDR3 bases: TGTGCCAGTAGCTTGGATTCGCCAGATAAGCAGTATTTT. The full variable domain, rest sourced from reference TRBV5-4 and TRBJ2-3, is ETGVTQSPTHLIKTRGQQVTLRCSSQSGHNTVSWYQQALGQGPQFIFQYYREEENGRGNFPPRFSGLQFPNYSSELNVNALELDDSALYLCASSLDSPDKQYFGPGTRLTVL.

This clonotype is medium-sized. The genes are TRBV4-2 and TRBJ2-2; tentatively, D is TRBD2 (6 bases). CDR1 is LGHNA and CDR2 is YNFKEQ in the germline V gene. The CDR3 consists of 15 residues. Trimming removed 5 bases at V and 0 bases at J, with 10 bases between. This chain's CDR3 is CASSSERANTGELFF. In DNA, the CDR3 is TGTGCCAGCAGCTCCGAGCGGGCGAACACCGGGGAGCTGTTTTTT.

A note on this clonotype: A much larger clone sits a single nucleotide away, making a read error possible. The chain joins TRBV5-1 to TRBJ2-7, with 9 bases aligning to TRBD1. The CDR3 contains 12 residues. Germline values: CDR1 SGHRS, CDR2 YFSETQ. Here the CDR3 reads CASCLGQGVQYF. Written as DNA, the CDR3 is TGCGCCAGCTGCTTGGGACAGGGCGTGCAGTACTTC. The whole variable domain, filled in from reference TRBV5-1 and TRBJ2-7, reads KAGVTQTPRYLIKTRGQQVTLSCSPISGHRSVSWYQQTPGQGLQFLFEYFSETQRNKGNFPGRFSGRQFSNSRSEMNVSTLELGDSALYLCASCLGQGVQYFGPGTRLTVT.

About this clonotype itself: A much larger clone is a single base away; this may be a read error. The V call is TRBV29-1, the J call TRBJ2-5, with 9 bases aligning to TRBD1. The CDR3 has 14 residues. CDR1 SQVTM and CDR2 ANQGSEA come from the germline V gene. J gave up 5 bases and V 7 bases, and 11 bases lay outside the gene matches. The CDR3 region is CSAFGTGFDETQYF. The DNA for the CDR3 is TGCAGCGCTTTCGGGACAGGGTTTGATGAGACCCAGTACTTC.

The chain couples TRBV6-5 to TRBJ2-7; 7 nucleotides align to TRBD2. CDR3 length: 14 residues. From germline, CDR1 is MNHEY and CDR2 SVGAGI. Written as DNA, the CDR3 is TGTGTTTCCAGGCCGGAAGGACTAGCCTACGAGCAGTACTTC. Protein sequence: CVSRPEGLAYEQYF.

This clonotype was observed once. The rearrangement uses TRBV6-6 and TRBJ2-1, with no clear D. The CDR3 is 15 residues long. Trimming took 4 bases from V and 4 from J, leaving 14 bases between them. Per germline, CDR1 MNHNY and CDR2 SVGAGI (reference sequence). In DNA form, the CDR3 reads TGTGCCAGCAGTTTCGGTGGCGGAGATTACAATGAGCAGTTCTTC. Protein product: CASSFGGGDYNEQFF.

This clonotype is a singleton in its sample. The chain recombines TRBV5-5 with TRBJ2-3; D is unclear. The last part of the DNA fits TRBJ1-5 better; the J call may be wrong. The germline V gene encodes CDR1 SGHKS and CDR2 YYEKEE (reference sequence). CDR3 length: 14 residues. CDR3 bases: TGTGCCAGCAGCTTGGGACTGGCGGAAGATACGCAGCATTTT. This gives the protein CASSLGLAEDTQHF.

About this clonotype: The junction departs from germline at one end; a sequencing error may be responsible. The chain's CDR3 is CASGLEGSYSPLHF. CDR3 sequence (DNA): TGTGCCAGCGGCTTAGAAGGGAGTTATTCACCTCTACACTTT. The V and J genes are TRBV11-2 and TRBJ1-6; no firm D call. The CDR3 is made up of 14 amino acids. Germline V lookup: CDR1 SGHAT, CDR2 FQNNGV.

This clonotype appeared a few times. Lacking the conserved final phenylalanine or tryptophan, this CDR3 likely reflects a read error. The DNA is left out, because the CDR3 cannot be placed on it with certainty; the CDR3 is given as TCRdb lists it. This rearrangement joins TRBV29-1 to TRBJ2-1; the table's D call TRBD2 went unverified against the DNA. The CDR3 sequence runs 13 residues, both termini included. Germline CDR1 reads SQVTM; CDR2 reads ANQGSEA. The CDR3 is CSVEGTDHNEQLL.

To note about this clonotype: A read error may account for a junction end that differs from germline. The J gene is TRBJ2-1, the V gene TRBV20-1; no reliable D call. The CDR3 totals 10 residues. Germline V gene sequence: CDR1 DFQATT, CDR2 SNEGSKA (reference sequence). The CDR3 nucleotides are TGCAGTGCTCCTATAGCTGAGCAGCTCTTC. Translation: CSAPIAEQLF.